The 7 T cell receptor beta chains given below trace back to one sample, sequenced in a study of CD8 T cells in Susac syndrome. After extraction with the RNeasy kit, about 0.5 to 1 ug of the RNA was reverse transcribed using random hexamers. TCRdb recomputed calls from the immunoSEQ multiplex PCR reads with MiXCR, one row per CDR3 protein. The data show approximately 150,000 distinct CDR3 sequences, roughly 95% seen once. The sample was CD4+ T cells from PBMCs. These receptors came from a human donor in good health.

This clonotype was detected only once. CDR3 in DNA: TGTGCCAGCAGCTTCCGGGGGCCGGGGGATACGCAGTATTTT. It yields the protein CASSFRGPGDTQYF. V gene TRBV7-2 combines with J gene TRBJ2-3, with D perhaps TRBD1 or TRBD2 (6 bases each). V lost 3 bases, J lost 6 bases, and 13 bases lay in between. The CDR3 has 14 residues. Germline CDR1 reads SGHTA; CDR2 reads FQGNSA.

CDR3 amino acids: CASSLTGENSPLHF. CDR3 bases: TGTGCCAGCAGCCTGACAGGGGAGAATTCACCCCTCCACTTT. This sequence joins TRBV12-3 or TRBV12-4 and TRBJ1-6, with 8 bases matching TRBD1. The V gene end was trimmed by 6 bases and the J gene end by 7 bases; junction bases not matched to a gene: 5. The CDR3 consists of 14 residues.

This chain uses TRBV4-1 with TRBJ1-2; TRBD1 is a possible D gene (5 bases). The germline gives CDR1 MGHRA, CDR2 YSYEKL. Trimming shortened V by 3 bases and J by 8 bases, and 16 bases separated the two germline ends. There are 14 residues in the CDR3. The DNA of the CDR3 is TGCGCCAGCAGCCACGCTGGCAGGGAAGAAGGCTACACCTTC. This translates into CASSHAGREEGYTF.

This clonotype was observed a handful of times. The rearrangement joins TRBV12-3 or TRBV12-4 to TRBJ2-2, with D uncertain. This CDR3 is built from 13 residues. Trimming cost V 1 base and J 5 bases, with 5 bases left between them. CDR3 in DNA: TGTGCCAGCAGTTTAGGACAAACCGGGGAGCTGTTTTTT. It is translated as CASSLGQTGELFF.

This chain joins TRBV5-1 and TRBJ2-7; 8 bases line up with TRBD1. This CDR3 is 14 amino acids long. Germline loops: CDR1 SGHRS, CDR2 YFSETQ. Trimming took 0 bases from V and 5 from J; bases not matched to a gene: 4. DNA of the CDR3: TGCGCCAGCAGCTTGGCCCAGACAGGGGACGAGCAGTACTTC. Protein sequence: CASSLAQTGDEQYF. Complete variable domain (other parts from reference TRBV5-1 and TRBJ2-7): KAGVTQTPRYLIKTRGQQVTLSCSPISGHRSVSWYQQTPGQGLQFLFEYFSETQRNKGNFPGRFSGRQFSNSRSEMNVSTLELGDSALYLCASSLAQTGDEQYFGPGTRLTVT.

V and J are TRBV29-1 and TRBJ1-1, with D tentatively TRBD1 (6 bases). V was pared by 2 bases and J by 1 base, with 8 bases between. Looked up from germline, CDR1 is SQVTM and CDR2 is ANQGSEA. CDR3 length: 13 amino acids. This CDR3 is CSVERTENTEAFF. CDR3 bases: TGCAGCGTTGAAAGGACAGAGAACACTGAAGCTTTCTTT. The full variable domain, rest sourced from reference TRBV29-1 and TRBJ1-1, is SAVISQKPSRDICQRGTSLTIQCQVDSQVTMMFWYRQQPGQSLTLIATANQGSEATYESGFVIDKFPISRPNLTFSTLTVSNMSPEDSSIYLCSVERTENTEAFFGQGTRLTVV.

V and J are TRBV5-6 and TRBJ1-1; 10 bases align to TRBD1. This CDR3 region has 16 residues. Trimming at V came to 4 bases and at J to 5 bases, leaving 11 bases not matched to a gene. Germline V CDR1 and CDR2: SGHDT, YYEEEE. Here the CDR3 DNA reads TGTGCCAGCAGCCGAAGGGACAGGGGCGAGCGGACTGAAGCTTTCTTT. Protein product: CASSRRDRGERTEAFF.